Reported below is one T cell receptor beta chain. Its target is unknown. The sample comes from a study of T cell responses to AZD1222 COVID-19 vaccine. The study, taken as a whole, reports: In a largely white British group with more females than males, clonal diversity was possibly underestimated.

Repertoires were generated with immunoSEQ multiplex PCR, while TCRdb's copy carries only in-frame clones and drops some. The data hold approximately 190,000 clones, with about 92% observed a single time. Sequenced material: peripheral blood, taken on day 0 of AZD1222 vaccination. This clonotype originated in an adult in good health.

The CDR3 reads CASSSRVGVDTDTQYF. The CDR3 DNA reads as TGTGCCAGCAGCTCCAGGGTGGGGGTGGACACAGATACGCAGTATTTT. The chain carries TRBV7-3 and TRBJ2-3; D tentatively reads TRBD1 or TRBD2 (5 bases each). The CDR3 contains 16 residues. CDR1 is SGHTA and CDR2 is FQGTGA in the germline V gene. V lost 4 bases, J lost 2 bases, and 16 bases lay in between. Full variable domain (rest looked up from reference TRBV7-3 and TRBJ2-3): GAGVSQTPSNKVTEKGKYVELRCDPISGHTALYWYRQSLGQGPEFLIYFQGTGAADDSGLPNDRFFAVRPEGSVSTLKIQRTERGDSAVYLCASSSRVGVDTDTQYFGPGTRLTVL.